These 19 T cell receptor beta chains share one sample of origin, sequenced in a study of technical replicates of blood from a few donors. Profiled with immunoSEQ multiplex PCR; TCRdb holds only in-frame clones, not every one. The sample has about 44,000 clones, 96% seen once. Sequencing was done on a sample of T cells isolated from PBMCs. Receptor source: a human donor in good health.

The CDR3 protein is CASSYYINTEAFF. In DNA form, the CDR3 reads TGTGCCAGCAGTTACTACATCAACACTGAAGCTTTCTTT. The chain employs TRBV6-6 and TRBJ1-1; no definite D call. The CDR3 is 13 amino acids. In germline, CDR1 is MNHNY, CDR2 SVGAGI (reference sequence). V lost 1 base to trimming and J lost 2 bases, with 5 bases between them.

V gene TRBV10-2 combines with J gene TRBJ2-3, with unresolved D. CDR3 length: 14 residues. Germline-derived CDR1 and CDR2 are WSHSY and SAAADI. Trimming removed 6 bases from V and 2 bases from J, with 12 bases in between. DNA for the CDR3: TGCGCCAGCAGGTCAACAGAACACACAGATACGCAGTATTTT. It yields the protein CASRSTEHTDTQYF.

The chain employs TRBV30 and TRBJ1-1, with D hard to call. CDR1 is GTSNPN, CDR2 SVGIG, per germline (reference sequence). This CDR3 contains 14 residues. V dropped 0 bases and J dropped 1 base, with 9 bases sitting between them. CDR3 protein: CAWSVDSTNTEAFF. CDR3 coding DNA: TGTGCCTGGAGTGTGGACTCCACGAACACTGAAGCTTTCTTT.

This clone appeared once. The V gene is TRBV11-2, the J gene TRBJ2-1; D possibly corresponds to TRBD1 (5 bases). V shed 0 bases and J shed 9 bases, with 6 bases lying between them. Germline V lookup: CDR1 SGHAT, CDR2 FQNNGV. This CDR3 comprises 12 residues. This CDR3 reads CASSLDRVEQFF. CDR3 DNA: TGTGCCAGCAGCTTAGACAGGGTTGAGCAGTTCTTC.

V usage is TRBV27 and J usage is TRBJ2-3, with 12 nucleotides matching TRBD2. The CDR3 runs to 15 residues. Germline CDR1 MNHEY, CDR2 SMNVEV (reference sequence). Trimming cost V 8 bases and J 3 bases; bases outside gene matches: 6. CDR3 loop: CASCRTSGITDTQYF. CDR3 nucleotide sequence: TGTGCCAGCTGCAGGACTAGCGGGATAACAGATACGCAGTATTTT.

The V gene is TRBV28, the J gene TRBJ2-3; 9 bases line up with TRBD1. CDR1 is MDHEN and CDR2 is SYDVKM in the germline V gene. V dropped 3 bases and J dropped 1; count of bases not matched to a gene: 2. The CDR3 consists of 15 residues. The CDR3 DNA is TGTGCCAGCAGTTTCACAGGGGGCCGCACAGATACGCAGTATTTT. This codes for CASSFTGGRTDTQYF.

J is TRBJ2-3 and V is TRBV9, with 8 bases aligning to TRBD2. The CDR3 runs 15 residues. V lost 4 bases to trimming and J lost 2 bases; unmatched junction nucleotides: 6. The germline V gene has CDR1 SGDLS and CDR2 YYNGEE. CDR3 coding DNA: TGTGCCAGCAGCCCCATAGCGGGAACCACAGATACGCAGTATTTT. This sequence encodes CASSPIAGTTDTQYF.

This rearrangement joins TRBV6-6 to TRBJ2-1; 9 nucleotides align to TRBD1. V dropped 1 base and J dropped 10; count of bases not matched to a gene: 2. CDR3 size: 13 residues. Germline CDR1 reads MNHNY; CDR2 reads SVGAGI (reference sequence). CDR3 amino acids: CASSYLGQGEQFF. CDR3 in DNA: TGTGCCAGCAGTTACTTGGGACAGGGCGAGCAGTTCTTC.

The chain carries TRBV29-1 and TRBJ2-7; 8 positions match TRBD2. CDR1 and CDR2 from the germline V gene are SQVTM and ANQGSEA. The V gene end was trimmed by 1 base and the J gene end by 6 bases; junction bases not matched to a gene: 14. The CDR3 runs to 16 residues. CDR3 amino acids: CSVEALQSGGPVEQYF. CDR3 coding DNA: TGCAGCGTTGAAGCCTTGCAGTCGGGAGGGCCGGTCGAGCAGTACTTC.

The chain uses TRBV5-5 and TRBJ2-1, with TRBD2 matching over 9 bases. Germline CDR1 and CDR2: SGHKS and YYEKEE (reference sequence). This CDR3 has 16 amino acids. After removal of 0 bases from V and 8 bases from J, the junction contained 9 bases not matched to a gene. DNA of the CDR3: TGTGCCAGCAGCTTGGCCGCGGGAGGGCTTGAGGATGAGCAGTTCTTC. It yields the protein CASSLAAGGLEDEQFF.

V usage is TRBV30 and J usage is TRBJ1-1, with no clear D. The germline CDR1 and CDR2 sequences are GTSNPN and SVGIG (reference sequence). The ends were cut back, 2 bases at V and 4 bases at J, with 5 bases in the middle. The CDR3 is 11 residues long. CDR3: CAWSLSTEAFF. The CDR3 DNA is TGTGCCTGGAGTTTGAGCACTGAAGCTTTCTTT.

This chain connects TRBV4-1 to TRBJ2-7, with D unclear. This CDR3 has 14 amino acids. In germline, CDR1 is MGHRA, CDR2 YSYEKL. V was trimmed by 0 bases and J by 5 bases, leaving 11 bases between them. The CDR3: CASSQEMAGNEQYF. The CDR3 DNA follows: TGCGCCAGCAGCCAAGAGATGGCAGGCAACGAGCAGTACTTC.

The chain combines TRBV18 with TRBJ1-4, with TRBD1 identical over 7 bases. V lost 0 bases to trimming and J lost 7 bases; unmatched junction nucleotides: 5. This CDR3 contains 15 residues. CDR1 is KGHSH and CDR2 is LQKENI in the germline V gene. CDR3 loop: CASSPPGQGVEKLFF. CDR3 nucleotide sequence: TGTGCCAGCTCACCACCGGGTCAGGGGGTTGAAAAACTGTTTTTT.

The V call is TRBV19, the J call TRBJ1-5; D is undetermined. Trimming stripped 5 bases from V and 5 bases from J, with 4 bases between. Germline CDR1 and CDR2: LNHDA and SQIVND (reference sequence). CDR3 length: 11 residues. CDR3 nucleotide sequence: TGTGCCAGTAGTGACTATCAGCCCCAGCATTTT. Translated, it gives CASSDYQPQHF.

The V and J genes are TRBV5-1 and TRBJ2-3, with D unresolved. This CDR3 contains 14 residues. CDR1 and CDR2 (germline): SGHRS, YFSETQ. Trimming stripped 0 bases from V and 1 base from J, with 6 bases between. The CDR3 spells CASSLAYRTDTQYF. CDR3 bases: TGCGCCAGCAGCTTGGCCTATCGCACAGATACGCAGTATTTT.

This clone was seen a few times. The rearrangement links TRBV6-6 to TRBJ1-1, with TRBD1 matching 8 bases. The CDR3 contains 13 residues. Trimming removed 7 bases from V and 4 bases from J; junction bases left unmatched: 5. CDR1 is MNHNY, CDR2 SVGAGI, per germline (reference sequence). CDR3 sequence: CASTRQGITEAFF. The CDR3 DNA sequence: TGTGCCAGCACTAGACAGGGGATCACTGAAGCTTTCTTT.

This rearrangement joins TRBV5-1 to TRBJ2-2; tentative D call: TRBD1 (8 bases). Germline CDR1 and CDR2: SGHRS and YFSETQ. The CDR3 sequence is 15 residues long. V gave up 2 bases and J gave up 7 bases, with 15 bases separating them. The CDR3 reads CASSLRQGRGGELFF. The CDR3 DNA follows: TGCGCCAGCAGCTTACGACAGGGGAGGGGCGGGGAGCTGTTTTTT.

The J gene is TRBJ1-2, the V gene TRBV5-1; 8 bases align to TRBD1. V lost 4 bases and J lost 0; bases outside the gene matches: 5. This CDR3 spans 15 amino acids. The germline gives CDR1 SGHRS, CDR2 YFSETQ. CDR3 DNA: TGCGCCAGCAGCCCCGGACAGGGAGCTAACTATGGCTACACCTTC. Its protein product is CASSPGQGANYGYTF. The whole variable domain, filled in from reference TRBV5-1 and TRBJ1-2, reads KAGVTQTPRYLIKTRGQQVTLSCSPISGHRSVSWYQQTPGQGLQFLFEYFSETQRNKGNFPGRFSGRQFSNSRSEMNVSTLELGDSALYLCASSPGQGANYGYTFGSGTRLTVV.

The V and J genes are TRBV29-1 and TRBJ2-7; 9 bases line up with TRBD1. This CDR3 comprises 14 residues. Germline assignment: CDR1 SQVTM and CDR2 ANQGSEA. With 0 bases clipped from V and 7 bases from J, the junction kept 7 bases outside the gene matches. The CDR3 DNA sequence: TGCAGCGTTGAAGATCCGGACAGGGGTAAGGAGCAGTACTTC. It translates to CSVEDPDRGKEQYF.